What follows are 22 T cell receptor beta chains derived from one specimen sequenced in a study of cytomegalovirus exposure and HLA in healthy donors. PCR amplification relied on 60 Vbeta primers (plus 13 Jbeta primers). Clones were sequenced by immunoSEQ multiplex PCR, and TCRdb holds only the in-frame ones, with some missing. The data show 150,000 to 200,000 clones, roughly 73% seen once. Sequencing used PBMCs. These receptors all stem from a man aged 18-30 years in good health and CMV-seropositive.

The genes are TRBV10-1 and TRBJ2-3; 10 nucleotides line up with TRBD2. V was clipped by 0 bases and J by 1 base; unmatched bases: 1. The CDR3 spans 16 residues. Germline CDR1 reads WNHNN; CDR2 reads SYGVQD (reference sequence). Here the CDR3 DNA reads TGCGCCAGCAGTGAGTCCCTAGCGGGAGGCACAGATACGCAGTATTTT. Amino acids: CASSESLAGGTDTQYF.

About this clone itself: An end of the junction differs from the germline gene, which may be a read error. The chain recombines TRBV2 with TRBJ1-6; maybe TRBD1 (6 bases). The CDR3 is 12 amino acids. Germline V gives CDR1 SNHLY, CDR2 FYNNEI. CDR3 DNA sequence: TGTGCCAGCAGTGGAATCGGGACACCGCTCCACTTT. This sequence encodes CASSGIGTPLHF.

On this clone itself: The junction does not match germline at one end; this may be a read error. The chain recombines TRBV11-2 with TRBJ1-1; D uncertain. The CDR3 totals 12 residues. In germline, CDR1 is SGHAT, CDR2 FQNNGV. CDR3 loop: CASSLGRTEVFF. The CDR3 DNA follows: TGTGCCAGCAGCTTAGGCCGCACTGAAGTTTTCTTT.

The chain uses TRBV9 and TRBJ2-1; no firm D call. The CDR3 totals 13 residues. Trimming stripped 3 bases from V and 6 bases from J, with 10 bases between. Germline CDR1 SGDLS, CDR2 YYNGEE. The CDR3 here is CASSDQPGNEQFF. The CDR3 nucleotides read TGTGCCAGCAGCGACCAGCCGGGCAATGAGCAGTTCTTC.

V usage is TRBV5-1 and J usage is TRBJ2-5; 8 bases agree with TRBD1. TRBJ2-7 matches the DNA end more closely, so the J call is doubtful. CDR1 and CDR2 from the germline V gene are SGHRS and YFSETQ. The CDR3 length is 20 residues. CDR3 in DNA: TGCGCCAGCAGCTTTTCCTCCGGGACAGGACGGTTTAGGGAACGGGACGAGCAGTACTTC. Amino acid sequence: CASSFSSGTGRFRERDEQYF.

The V call is TRBV5-1, the J call TRBJ2-7, with 7 nucleotides matching TRBD1. The CDR3 is made up of 14 amino acids. Looked up from germline, CDR1 is SGHRS and CDR2 is YFSETQ. V shed 6 bases, J shed 5 bases, and the junction held 11 bases outside the gene matches. CDR3 region: CASNPATGVDEQYF. Here the CDR3 DNA reads TGCGCCAGCAACCCGGCCACAGGGGTGGACGAGCAGTACTTC.

The chain carries TRBV5-8 and TRBJ2-5, with D perhaps matching TRBD1 (6 bases). The CDR3 sequence is 16 residues long. Germline CDR1 is SGHTS and CDR2 is YDEGEE. V lost 2 bases and J 5 bases, leaving 19 bases between the germline ends. CDR3 sequence reads: CASSFLAWDQGETQYF. The CDR3 DNA is TGTGCCAGCAGCTTCTTGGCGTGGGACCAGGGGGAGACCCAGTACTTC.

V usage is TRBV5-1 and J usage is TRBJ2-3; no clear D gene. Trimming took off 4 bases at V and 6 bases at J, with 6 bases between the two ends. The CDR3 is made up of 11 amino acids. Germline CDR1 and CDR2: SGHRS and YFSETQ. The CDR3 here is CASSAIDTQYF. The CDR3 DNA sequence: TGCGCCAGCAGCGCGATTGATACGCAGTATTTT.

V and J are TRBV28 and TRBJ2-7; TRBD1 aligns across 9 bases. Germline CDR1 and CDR2: MDHEN and SYDVKM. The CDR3 is 12 amino acids. The CDR3 nucleotides read TGTGCAAGCGGGACAGGGTCCTACGAGCAGTACTTC. The encoded protein is CASGTGSYEQYF.

This chain uses TRBV6-6 with TRBJ1-5; D gene unclear. This CDR3 region has 15 residues. V lost 0 bases and J lost 5, with 11 bases in between. CDR1 is MNHNY, CDR2 SVGAGI, per germline (reference sequence). The CDR3 loop reads CASSYSGRAHQPQHF. In DNA, the CDR3 is TGTGCCAGCAGTTACTCGGGCCGAGCCCATCAGCCCCAGCATTTT.

V gene TRBV6-1 combines with J gene TRBJ1-1, with TRBD1 matching over 7 bases. Germline values: CDR1 MNHNS, CDR2 SASEGT. Trimming cost V 2 bases and J 0 bases; bases outside gene matches: 6. The CDR3 totals 16 residues. In DNA form, the CDR3 reads TGTGCCAGCAGTGAAATGAGTGGGACAGTGAACACTGAAGCTTTCTTT. Translated, it gives CASSEMSGTVNTEAFF.

The chain carries TRBV2 and TRBJ2-5; 8 nucleotides line up with TRBD2. The ends lost 6 bases at V and 2 bases at J; junction bases unmatched: 8. Germline V CDR1 and CDR2: SNHLY, FYNNEI. The CDR3 loop spans 15 amino acids. The CDR3 loop is CASSPRLALQETQYF. As DNA, the CDR3 is TGTGCCAGCAGCCCCAGACTAGCGCTTCAAGAGACCCAGTACTTC. Together with reference TRBV2 and TRBJ2-5, the CDR3 gives the full variable domain: EPEVTQTPSHQVTQMGQEVILRCVPISNHLYFYWYRQILGQKVEFLVSFYNNEISEKSEIFDDQFSVERPDGSNFTLKIRSTKLEDSAMYFCASSPRLALQETQYFGPGTRLLVL.

Turning to this clone: Other DNA sequences in the same sample also yield this CDR3. The chain uses TRBV6-4 and TRBJ2-2, with a possible D match to TRBD2 (5 bases). Germline V gives CDR1 MRHNA, CDR2 SNTAGT. The CDR3 runs to 14 residues. Between the trimmed V and J ends, which lost 3 bases and 1 base, there was a span of 6 bases. The CDR3 loop reads CASSERENTGELFF. The CDR3 DNA reads as TGTGCCAGCAGTGAACGGGAGAACACCGGGGAGCTGTTTTTT.

Here the CDR3 DNA reads TGTGCCAGCAGCGGGGGACTAGCGGGAGTGGGTAACATTCAGTACTTC. This gives the protein CASSGGLAGVGNIQYF. This sequence joins TRBV7-9 and TRBJ2-4; 14 nucleotides align to TRBD2. Germline V gene lookup returns CDR1 SEHNR and CDR2 FQNEAQ (reference sequence). The CDR3 loop spans 16 amino acids. Trimming removed 5 bases from V and 7 bases from J; junction bases left unmatched: 7. Filled out from reference TRBV7-9 and TRBJ2-4, the complete variable domain reads DTGVSQNPRHKITKRGQNVTFRCDPISEHNRLYWYRQTLGQGPEFLTYFQNEAQLEKSRLLSDRFSAERPKGSFSTLEIQRTEQGDSAMYLCASSGGLAGVGNIQYFGAGTRLSVL.

The chain is built from TRBV30 and TRBJ2-5; TRBD2 matches 10 bases. The V segment lost 5 bases and the J segment 5 bases; nucleotides outside the gene matches: 14. The CDR3 length is 16 residues. CDR1 GTSNPN and CDR2 SVGIG come from the germline V gene (reference sequence). The CDR3 region is CAWGGGSGRARETQYF. CDR3 in DNA: TGTGCCTGGGGGGGCGGGAGCGGGAGGGCGCGGGAGACCCAGTACTTC.

V and J are TRBV6-1 and TRBJ2-3, with D possibly being TRBD2 (5 bases). The CDR3 has 16 residues. Germline CDR1 is MNHNS and CDR2 is SASEGT. The ends were cut back, 1 base at V and 6 bases at J, with 17 bases in the middle. Here the CDR3 DNA reads TGTGCCAGCAGTGAAGGAGGGTTCGGTGTGCCGGATACGCAGTATTTT. Its translation: CASSEGGFGVPDTQYF.

This clone appeared a few times. This chain uses TRBV27 with TRBJ1-5, with D possibly matching TRBD1 (5 bases). Germline V gene sequence: CDR1 MNHEY, CDR2 SMNVEV (reference sequence). Trimming shortened V by 5 bases and J by 3 bases, and 14 bases separated the two germline ends. The length of the CDR3 is 15 residues. The CDR3 DNA reads TGTGCCAGCAGTCCGAGGAAGGGGAACAATCAGCCCCAGCATTTT. It is translated as CASSPRKGNNQPQHF.

V and J are TRBV2 and TRBJ2-5; 8 nucleotides match TRBD1. This CDR3 contains 14 residues. The V and J ends lost 5 bases and 5 bases, in that order; junction bases with no gene match: 7. Germline CDR1 SNHLY, CDR2 FYNNEI. The CDR3 loop reads CASSFRGRGETQYF. CDR3 coding DNA: TGTGCCAGCAGTTTCAGGGGGCGCGGGGAGACCCAGTACTTC.

The chain uses TRBV30 and TRBJ2-1; no clear D. The V gene's germline CDR1 is GTSNPN and CDR2 SVGIG (reference sequence). Deletions cut 6 bases from V and 3 bases from J, with 9 bases between. This CDR3 comprises 12 residues. The CDR3 reads CACFTNYNEQFF. The CDR3 DNA sequence: TGTGCCTGTTTCACTAACTACAATGAGCAGTTCTTC.

J is TRBJ2-2 and V is TRBV5-6; 8 bases agree with TRBD1. This CDR3 contains 17 residues. J was trimmed by 4 bases and V by 5 bases; bases with no gene match: 13. Germline lookup yields CDR1 SGHDT and CDR2 YYEEEE. CDR3 coding DNA: TGTGCCAGCAGACTGACCAGGGGGCGGCTCAGCACCGGGGAGCTGTTTTTT. Residues: CASRLTRGRLSTGELFF.

This clone was recorded once. The CDR3, as DNA: TGCGCCAGCAGCCCCCCTGAAGAGACCCAGTACTTC. Residues: CASSPPEETQYF. The rearrangement joins TRBV5-1 to TRBJ2-5; D unclear. This CDR3 spans 12 amino acids. CDR1 and CDR2 from the germline V gene are SGHRS and YFSETQ. The V end lost 4 bases, the J end lost 3 bases, and 7 bases lay between the germline ends.

The chain is built from TRBV27 and TRBJ2-2; TRBD2 is a possible D gene (5 bases). This CDR3 contains 16 residues. The germline V and J ends were trimmed by 2 bases and 4 bases, with 14 bases remaining between them. Germline loops: CDR1 MNHEY, CDR2 SMNVEV (reference sequence). CDR3 in DNA: TGTGCCAGCAGTTTACTGACGGTTGGGAGCACCGGGGAGCTGTTTTTT. Translating gives CASSLLTVGSTGELFF.